The rows below give T cell receptor beta chains drawn from one sample of a study of blood T cell repertoires in COVID-19. Sequencing used immunoSEQ multiplex PCR; TCRdb keeps in-frame clones, though not all of them. Among 300,000 to 400,000 clones, more than 80% were seen once, and the ten largest hold under 4%. Material: peripheral blood. The receptors come from a woman aged 25-40 years with COVID-19, enrolled during active disease. Each CDR3 is given with its conserved first and last residue. Fields, in order: J gene, clone size, CDR3 length, V gene, D gene, CDR3 DNA, CDR3 protein. The D gene is left open where the match is weak. Size tells how often a clone was seen (once, few, many) or the class of an expanded clone, and some rows leave it out.

j_gene: TRBJ1-2; abundance: -; len: 14; v_gene: TRBV2; d_gene: -; CDR3nt: TGTGCCAGCAGTGGTTCTGGGGCGAACTATGGCTACACCTTC; CDR3aa: CASSGSGANYGYTF
j_gene: TRBJ2-3; abundance: -; len: 17; v_gene: TRBV5-1; d_gene: TRBD2; CDR3nt: TGCGCCAGCAGCTACTCCTTTCTAGCGGGAGGGCCAGATACGCAGTATTTT; CDR3aa: CASSYSFLAGGPDTQYF
j_gene: TRBJ1-5; abundance: few; len: 14; v_gene: TRBV1; d_gene: -; CDR3nt: TGCACCAGCAGCCAAGATACGGGTTGCAGGCCCCAGCATTTT; CDR3aa: CTSSQDTGCRPQHF
j_gene: TRBJ1-1; abundance: -; len: 12; v_gene: TRBV9; d_gene: TRBD1; CDR3nt: TGTGCCAGCAGCGCTGGGGGACAGGGAGCTTTCTTT; CDR3aa: CASSAGGQGAFF
j_gene: TRBJ2-2; abundance: -; len: 15; v_gene: TRBV29-1; d_gene: -; CDR3nt: TGCAGCGTGGGGCAGGGCGCTCGTGGCACCGGGGAGCTGTTTTTT; CDR3aa: CSVGQGARGTGELFF
j_gene: TRBJ2-3; abundance: -; len: 14; v_gene: TRBV4-3; d_gene: -; CDR3nt: TGCGCCAGCAGCCCACGGACTAACACAGATACGCAGTATTTT; CDR3aa: CASSPRTNTDTQYF
j_gene: TRBJ2-5; abundance: -; len: 17; v_gene: TRBV4-3; d_gene: TRBD2; CDR3nt: TGCGCCAGCAGCCAAGAGGGGGTAGCGGGGGTCCAAGAGACCCAGTACTTC; CDR3aa: CASSQEGVAGVQETQYF
j_gene: TRBJ2-3; abundance: -; len: 13; v_gene: TRBV11-3; d_gene: -; CDR3nt: TGTGCCAGCAGCTTAGGGGCGGGACATACGCAGTATTTT; CDR3aa: CASSLGAGHTQYF
j_gene: TRBJ2-5; abundance: -; len: 15; v_gene: TRBV9; d_gene: -; CDR3nt: TGTGCCAGCAGCGTTTATGATAGCACCGGAGAGACCCAGTACTTC; CDR3aa: CASSVYDSTGETQYF
j_gene: TRBJ2-1; abundance: -; len: 15; v_gene: TRBV5-1; d_gene: -; CDR3nt: TGCGCCAGCAGCTTGGTGCCGGGCTCCTACAATGAGCAGTTCTTC; CDR3aa: CASSLVPGSYNEQFF
j_gene: TRBJ2-4; abundance: -; len: 13; v_gene: TRBV15; d_gene: -; CDR3nt: TGTGCCACCGACGCAGGGGTGGGAAACATTCAGTACTTC; CDR3aa: CATDAGVGNIQYF
j_gene: TRBJ2-7; abundance: -; len: 13; v_gene: TRBV24-1; d_gene: -; CDR3nt: TGTGCCACCCGGGGCAGGGGTAGCTACGAGCAGTACTTC; CDR3aa: CATRGRGSYEQYF
j_gene: TRBJ1-1; abundance: -; len: 15; v_gene: TRBV6-5; d_gene: TRBD1; CDR3nt: TGTGCCAGCCGTTGGGGGGACAGGAGAAACACTGAAGCTTTCTTT; CDR3aa: CASRWGDRRNTEAFF
j_gene: TRBJ2-1; abundance: -; len: 15; v_gene: TRBV9; d_gene: TRBD2; CDR3nt: TGTGCCAGCAGCGAAGGGACTAGCGGGTACAATGAGCAGTTCTTC; CDR3aa: CASSEGTSGYNEQFF
j_gene: TRBJ2-3; abundance: -; len: 15; v_gene: TRBV7-2; d_gene: TRBD2; CDR3nt: TGTGCCAGCAGTCCAGGGCAGCGGGACACAGATACGCAGTATTTT; CDR3aa: CASSPGQRDTDTQYF
j_gene: TRBJ2-5; abundance: -; len: 18; v_gene: TRBV9; d_gene: TRBD2; CDR3nt: TGTGCCAGCAGCGTGGGACTAGCGGGAGAATCGAATTGGGAGACCCAGTACTTC; CDR3aa: CASSVGLAGESNWETQYF
j_gene: TRBJ2-1; abundance: -; len: 15; v_gene: TRBV18; d_gene: TRBD1; CDR3nt: TGTGCCAGCTCACCGACAGGGAGCTCCTACAATGAGCAGTTCTTC; CDR3aa: CASSPTGSSYNEQFF
j_gene: TRBJ1-3; abundance: once; len: 14; v_gene: TRBV6-5; d_gene: TRBD1; CDR3nt: TGTGCCAGCAGGGGGACAGCCTCTGGAAACACCATATATTTT; CDR3aa: CASRGTASGNTIYF
j_gene: TRBJ1-2; abundance: -; len: 15; v_gene: TRBV9; d_gene: -; CDR3nt: TGTGCCAGCAGCGTTTCAGTTCGGGACTTCTATGGCTACACCTTC; CDR3aa: CASSVSVRDFYGYTF
j_gene: TRBJ2-7; abundance: -; len: 14; v_gene: TRBV5-8; d_gene: -; CDR3nt: TGTGCCAGCAGCTTGGTAGGGACTTCCTACGAGCAGTACTTC; CDR3aa: CASSLVGTSYEQYF
j_gene: TRBJ2-3; abundance: once; len: 14; v_gene: TRBV10-2; d_gene: TRBD2; CDR3nt: TGCGCCAGCAGCGCGACTAGCGGCACAGATACGCAGTATTTT; CDR3aa: CASSATSGTDTQYF
j_gene: TRBJ2-5; abundance: -; len: 16; v_gene: TRBV9; d_gene: TRBD2; CDR3nt: TGTGCCAGCAGCGCGAGGGGGGGACTAGCGGAAGAGACCCAGTACTTC; CDR3aa: CASSARGGLAEETQYF
j_gene: TRBJ2-1; abundance: -; len: 14; v_gene: TRBV28; d_gene: TRBD1; CDR3nt: TGTGCCAGCAATACCGGGACAGGCGCAACTCAGGAGTTCTTC; CDR3aa: CASNTGTGATQEFF
j_gene: TRBJ2-1; abundance: -; len: 14; v_gene: TRBV7-2; d_gene: TRBD2; CDR3nt: TGTGCCAGCAGCCCTCCGGGACTAGCGGGGCATGGGTTCTTC; CDR3aa: CASSPPGLAGHGFF
j_gene: TRBJ2-5; abundance: -; len: 18; v_gene: TRBV11-3; d_gene: TRBD2; CDR3nt: TGTGCCAGCAGCTTTGTCAGGCTAGCGGGAGGTGATCAAGAGACCCAGTACTTC; CDR3aa: CASSFVRLAGGDQETQYF
j_gene: TRBJ2-7; abundance: -; len: 15; v_gene: TRBV7-9; d_gene: -; CDR3nt: TGTGCCAGCAGCTTAGCGGTAAAGGGGGAATACGAGCAGTACTTC; CDR3aa: CASSLAVKGEYEQYF
j_gene: TRBJ2-7; abundance: -; len: 14; v_gene: TRBV19; d_gene: -; CDR3nt: TGTGCCAGTAGTATGATACAGGGCACTGGCGAGCAGTACTTC; CDR3aa: CASSMIQGTGEQYF
j_gene: TRBJ2-7; abundance: -; len: 15; v_gene: TRBV7-9; d_gene: TRBD2; CDR3nt: TGTGCCAGCAGCTTAGTATTAGCGGGGTCCTACGAGCAGTACTTC; CDR3aa: CASSLVLAGSYEQYF
j_gene: TRBJ2-6; abundance: -; len: 15; v_gene: TRBV2; d_gene: -; CDR3nt: TGTGCCAGCAGAGAGGTCCGCTCTGGGGCCAACGTCCTGACTTTC; CDR3aa: CASREVRSGANVLTF